The 14 T cell receptor beta chains presented below share a single source sample, sequenced in a study of beta chain features in type 1 diabetes. The investigators reverse transcribed all of the isolated RNA, so they sequenced expressed TCRB transcripts. Assay: immunoSEQ multiplex PCR; the TCRdb copy retains only in-frame clones and omits some. The data contain under 550,000 clones, 9.5% to 12% of them singletons. Sequenced material: naive CD4+ T cells from blood. The source is a woman under 30 in good health.

Comments on this clone: This specimen includes other DNA sequences encoding the same CDR3. V and J are TRBV6-5 and TRBJ1-1, with D unresolved. V lost 3 bases, J lost 0 bases, and 5 bases lay in between. Per the germline V gene, CDR1 is MNHEY and CDR2 is SVGAGI. CDR3 length: 13 residues. CDR3: CASSYQVNTEAFF. The CDR3 coding sequence is TGTGCCAGCAGTTATCAAGTGAACACTGAAGCTTTCTTT.

This chain connects TRBV18 to TRBJ2-1, with D unresolved. With 3 bases removed from V and 4 bases from J, the gap between germline ends came to 13 bases. The CDR3 sequence is 15 residues long. Germline V lookup: CDR1 KGHSH, CDR2 LQKENI. CDR3 DNA sequence: TGTGCCAGCTCACCGAGTCTAGAGCTTTACAATGAGCAGTTCTTC. Amino acid sequence: CASSPSLELYNEQFF.

This clone appeared a few times. The J gene is TRBJ1-1, the V gene TRBV7-3; D is ambiguous. V shed 1 base and J shed 1 base, with 10 bases lying between them. Germline CDR1 SGHTA, CDR2 FQGTGA. The CDR3 runs to 15 residues. The CDR3 coding sequence is TGTGCCAGCAGCTTAATGGCGGCAGCGAACACTGAAGCTTTCTTT. Its translation is CASSLMAAANTEAFF.

This clone appeared many times. The chain carries TRBV15 and TRBJ2-7, with D tentatively TRBD1 (6 bases). This CDR3 contains 16 residues. Germline loops: CDR1 LNHNV, CDR2 YYDKDF (reference sequence). V lost 2 bases, J lost 2 bases, and 16 bases lay in between. This CDR3 reads CATSRSSQGVTYEQYV. The CDR3 DNA reads TGTGCCACCAGCAGATCATCACAGGGCGTCACCTACGAGCAGTACGTC.

This chain links TRBV29-1 with TRBJ1-5, with D uncertain. Germline-derived CDR1 and CDR2 are SQVTM and ANQGSEA. The CDR3 has 12 residues. Trimming took off 6 bases at V and 4 bases at J, with 10 bases between the two ends. CDR3 DNA: TGCAGCGTGATGGACGGGAATCAGCCCCAGCATTTT. This sequence encodes CSVMDGNQPQHF.

This rearrangement joins TRBV6-6 to TRBJ1-1; D uncertain. Germline V gives CDR1 MNHNY, CDR2 SVGAGI (reference sequence). The V gene lost 10 bases and the J gene lost 1 base, with 10 bases spanning the gap. The CDR3 has 12 amino acids. The DNA for the CDR3 is TGTGCCACGAAGGACGCGAACACTGAAGCTTTCTTT. This sequence encodes CATKDANTEAFF.

The sample holds a few counts of this clone. In DNA form, the CDR3 reads TGTGCCAGCAGCCAAGGCTACCAGAGGTATGGCTACACCTTC. It yields the protein CASSQGYQRYGYTF. This chain connects TRBV14 to TRBJ1-2; D call uncertain. CDR3 length: 14 residues. V dropped 1 base and J dropped 5 bases, with 11 bases sitting between them. Germline V gives CDR1 SGHDN, CDR2 FVKESK. The full variable domain, with the rest looked up from reference TRBV14 and TRBJ1-2, is EAGVTQFPSHSVIEKGQTVTLRCDPISGHDNLYWYRRVMGKEIKFLLHFVKESKQDESGMPNNRFLAERTGGTYSTLKVQPAELEDSGVYFCASSQGYQRYGYTFGSGTRLTVV.

The V gene is TRBV30, the J gene TRBJ2-1, with TRBD1 identical over 10 bases. Germline V gene lookup returns CDR1 GTSNPN and CDR2 SVGIG (reference sequence). The CDR3 covers 15 residues. J lost 3 bases, V lost 2 bases, and 4 bases had no gene match. The CDR3 here is CAWSRGDRGYNEQFF. The CDR3 coding sequence is TGTGCCTGGAGTCGGGGGGACAGGGGCTACAATGAGCAGTTCTTC.

This clone was picked up a small number of times. The V call is TRBV5-6, the J call TRBJ2-5; 9 bases are a match to TRBD1. The junction had 5 bases not matched to a gene; V was cut back by 8 bases and J by 3 bases. The CDR3 is 13 residues long. The germline V gene encodes CDR1 SGHDT and CDR2 YYEEEE. CDR3 DNA sequence: TGTGCCAGTTACAGGGGGCGAGAAGAGACCCAGTACTTC. It encodes CASYRGREETQYF. Full variable domain (remainder filled in from reference TRBV5-6 and TRBJ2-5): DAGVTQSPTHLIKTRGQQVTLRCSPKSGHDTVSWYQQALGQGPQFIFQYYEEEERQRGNFPDRFSGHQFPNYSSELNVNALLLGDSALYLCASYRGREETQYFGPGTRLLVL.

V is TRBV5-1 and J is TRBJ2-7, with D maybe TRBD1 (6 bases). The CDR3 totals 13 residues. Between the trimmed V and J ends, which lost 7 bases and 3 bases, there was a span of 14 bases. The germline gives CDR1 SGHRS, CDR2 YFSETQ. Here the CDR3 reads CASAPEGGYEQYF. For the CDR3, the DNA is TGCGCCAGCGCTCCCGAAGGGGGCTACGAGCAGTACTTC.

The rearrangement uses TRBV9 and TRBJ2-7; D ambiguous. Per germline, CDR1 SGDLS and CDR2 YYNGEE. The CDR3 has 18 amino acids. The V and J ends lost 0 bases and 0 bases respectively, with 19 bases between them. The CDR3 nucleotides are TGTGCCAGCAGCGTAGAAGACCCGAAAATTGGCGGCTCCTACGAGCAGTACTTC. This encodes CASSVEDPKIGGSYEQYF.

This clone was seen a few times. J is TRBJ2-7 and V is TRBV9, with D perhaps matching TRBD2 (5 bases). The germline CDR1 and CDR2 sequences are SGDLS and YYNGEE. Trimming took 0 bases from V and 2 from J, leaving 9 bases between them. CDR3 length equals 14 residues. For the CDR3, the DNA is TGTGCCAGCAGCGTAGACGAGGAGGCCTACGAGCAGTACTTC. It translates to CASSVDEEAYEQYF.

This clone appeared a few times. The V gene is TRBV28, the J gene TRBJ2-6, with 8 bases identical to TRBD1. The CDR3 length is 17 residues. Trimming took 5 bases from V and 0 from J; bases not matched to a gene: 6. CDR1 and CDR2 (germline): MDHEN, SYDVKM. The CDR3 spells CASSQDRVVSGANVLTF. The CDR3 DNA reads as TGTGCCAGCAGTCAGGACAGGGTCGTCTCTGGGGCCAACGTCCTGACTTTC.

A word on this clone: Other DNA sequences within the sample encode an identical CDR3. V usage is TRBV20-1 and J usage is TRBJ2-7; D is uncertain. The CDR3 length is 11 residues. V was trimmed by 3 bases and J by 3 bases, leaving 6 bases between them. CDR1 is DFQATT and CDR2 is SNEGSKA in the germline V gene (reference sequence). CDR3 sequence reads: CSARRSYEQYV. In nucleotides, the CDR3 is TGCAGTGCTAGGCGGAGCTACGAGCAGTACGTC.